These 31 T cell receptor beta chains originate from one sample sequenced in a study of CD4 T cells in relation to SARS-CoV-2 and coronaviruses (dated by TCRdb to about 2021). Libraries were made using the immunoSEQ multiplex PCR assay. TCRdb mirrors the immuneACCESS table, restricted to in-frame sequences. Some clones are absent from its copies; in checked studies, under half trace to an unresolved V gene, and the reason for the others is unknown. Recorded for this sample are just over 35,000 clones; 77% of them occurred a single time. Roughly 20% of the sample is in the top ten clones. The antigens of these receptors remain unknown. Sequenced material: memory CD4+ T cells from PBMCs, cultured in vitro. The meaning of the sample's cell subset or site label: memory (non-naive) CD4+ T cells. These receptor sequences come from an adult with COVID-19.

CDR3 in amino acids: CASSLQGYNQPQHF. The CDR3 DNA follows: TGTGCCAGCAGCCTACAGGGTTACAATCAGCCCCAGCATTTT. The chain uses TRBV5-6 and TRBJ1-5; D perhaps matches TRBD1 (6 bases). This CDR3 has 14 residues. The V end was cut by 4 bases, the J end by 3 bases, with 11 bases between. Germline CDR1 is SGHDT and CDR2 is YYEEEE. Full variable domain (outside the CDR3, taken from reference TRBV5-6 and TRBJ1-5): DAGVTQSPTHLIKTRGQQVTLRCSPKSGHDTVSWYQQALGQGPQFIFQYYEEEERQRGNFPDRFSGHQFPNYSSELNVNALLLGDSALYLCASSLQGYNQPQHFGDGTRLSIL.

The chain's CDR3 is CASSISSGANVLTF. CDR3 DNA: TGTGCCAGTAGTATAAGCTCTGGGGCCAACGTCCTGACTTTC. This sequence joins TRBV19 and TRBJ2-6; D not resolved. The length of the CDR3 is 14 residues. Trimming pared 2 bases from V and 0 bases from J, leaving 2 bases between. The germline CDR1 and CDR2 sequences are LNHDA and SQIVND (reference sequence). Full variable domain (outside the CDR3, taken from reference TRBV19 and TRBJ2-6): DGGITQSPKYLFRKEGQNVTLSCEQNLNHDAMYWYRQDPGQGLRLIYYSQIVNDFQKGDIAEGYSVSREKKESFPLTVTSAQKNPTAFYLCASSISSGANVLTFGAGSRLTVL.

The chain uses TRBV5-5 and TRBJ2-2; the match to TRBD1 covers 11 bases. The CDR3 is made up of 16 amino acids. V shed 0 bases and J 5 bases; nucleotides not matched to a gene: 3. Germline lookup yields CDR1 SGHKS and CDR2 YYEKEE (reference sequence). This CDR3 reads CASSLEDRGPTGELFF. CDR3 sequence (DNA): TGTGCCAGCAGCTTGGAGGACAGGGGGCCTACCGGGGAGCTGTTTTTT.

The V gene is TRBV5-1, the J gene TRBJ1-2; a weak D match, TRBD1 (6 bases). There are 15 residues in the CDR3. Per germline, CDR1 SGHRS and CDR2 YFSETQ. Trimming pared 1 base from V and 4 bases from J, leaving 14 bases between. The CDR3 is CASSLSPGEGYGYTF. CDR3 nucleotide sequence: TGCGCCAGCAGCTTGTCCCCAGGGGAGGGCTATGGCTACACCTTC.

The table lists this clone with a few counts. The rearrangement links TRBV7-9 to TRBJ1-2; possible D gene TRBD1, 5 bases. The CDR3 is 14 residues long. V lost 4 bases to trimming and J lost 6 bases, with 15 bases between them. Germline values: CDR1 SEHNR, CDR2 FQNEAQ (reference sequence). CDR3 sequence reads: CASSSRDRFDGYTF. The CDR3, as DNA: TGTGCCAGCAGCTCCAGGGATAGGTTCGATGGCTACACCTTC.

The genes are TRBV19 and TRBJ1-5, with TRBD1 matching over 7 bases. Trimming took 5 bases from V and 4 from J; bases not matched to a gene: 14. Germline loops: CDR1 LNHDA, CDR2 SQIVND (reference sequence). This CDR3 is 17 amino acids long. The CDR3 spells CASSRSDEQGKNQPQHF. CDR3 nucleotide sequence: TGTGCCAGTAGTCGGTCAGATGAACAGGGGAAGAATCAGCCCCAGCATTTT.

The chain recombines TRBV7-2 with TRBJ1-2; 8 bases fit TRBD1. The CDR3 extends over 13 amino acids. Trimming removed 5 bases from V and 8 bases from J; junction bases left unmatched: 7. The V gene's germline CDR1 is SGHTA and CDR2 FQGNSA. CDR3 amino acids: CASSPTDRGGYTF. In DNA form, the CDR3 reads TGTGCCAGCAGCCCCACCGACAGGGGAGGCTACACCTTC. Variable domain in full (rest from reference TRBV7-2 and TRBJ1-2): GAGVSQSPSNKVTEKGKDVELRCDPISGHTALYWYRQSLGQGLEFLIYFQGNSAPDKSGLPSDRFSAERTGGSVSTLTIQRTQQEDSAVYLCASSPTDRGGYTFGSGTRLTVV.

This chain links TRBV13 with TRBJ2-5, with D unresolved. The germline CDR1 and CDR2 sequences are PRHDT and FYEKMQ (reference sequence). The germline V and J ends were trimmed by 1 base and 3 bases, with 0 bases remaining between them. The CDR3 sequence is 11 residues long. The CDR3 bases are TGTGCCAGCAGCTTAGAAGAGACCCAGTACTTC. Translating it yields CASSLEETQYF.

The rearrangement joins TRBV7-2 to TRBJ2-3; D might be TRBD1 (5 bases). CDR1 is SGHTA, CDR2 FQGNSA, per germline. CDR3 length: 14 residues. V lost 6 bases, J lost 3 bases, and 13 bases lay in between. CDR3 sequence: CASSPQGRTDTQYF. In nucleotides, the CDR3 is TGTGCCAGCAGTCCTCAGGGTAGGACAGATACGCAGTATTTT.

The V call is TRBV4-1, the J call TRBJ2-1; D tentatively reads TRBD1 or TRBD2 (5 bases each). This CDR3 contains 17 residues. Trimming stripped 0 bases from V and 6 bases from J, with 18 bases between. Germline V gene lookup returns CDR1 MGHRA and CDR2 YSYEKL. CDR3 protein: CASSQDGGSLSTNEQFF. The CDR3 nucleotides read TGCGCCAGCAGCCAAGATGGGGGATCCCTCTCTACCAATGAGCAGTTCTTC.

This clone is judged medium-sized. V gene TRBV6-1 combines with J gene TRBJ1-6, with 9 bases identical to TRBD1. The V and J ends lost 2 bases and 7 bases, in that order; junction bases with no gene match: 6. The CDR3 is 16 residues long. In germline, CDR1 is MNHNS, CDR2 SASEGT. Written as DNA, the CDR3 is TGTGCCAGCAGTGAATCCATTGGACAGGGGAATTCACCCCTCCACTTT. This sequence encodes CASSESIGQGNSPLHF.

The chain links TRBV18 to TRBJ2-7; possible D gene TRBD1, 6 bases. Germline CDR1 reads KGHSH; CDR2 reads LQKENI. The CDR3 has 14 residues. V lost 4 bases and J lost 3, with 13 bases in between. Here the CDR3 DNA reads TGTGCCAGCTCACGCGACCAACAGGGCTACGAGCAGTACTTC. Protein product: CASSRDQQGYEQYF.

The chain's CDR3 is CASSIPGLAGVYNEQFF. The DNA for the CDR3 is TGTGCCAGCTCAATTCCGGGACTAGCGGGTGTCTACAATGAGCAGTTCTTC. This chain connects TRBV18 to TRBJ2-1, with 12 bases that match TRBD2. The CDR3 has 17 residues. V gave up 5 bases and J gave up 3 bases; unmatched junction bases: 8. Germline CDR1 reads KGHSH; CDR2 reads LQKENI.

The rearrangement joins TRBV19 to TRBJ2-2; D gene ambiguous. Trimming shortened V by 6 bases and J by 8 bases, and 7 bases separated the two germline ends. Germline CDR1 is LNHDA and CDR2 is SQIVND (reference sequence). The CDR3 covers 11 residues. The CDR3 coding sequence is TGTGCCAGTAGCGTTGGGGGGGAGCTGTTTTTT. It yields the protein CASSVGGELFF.

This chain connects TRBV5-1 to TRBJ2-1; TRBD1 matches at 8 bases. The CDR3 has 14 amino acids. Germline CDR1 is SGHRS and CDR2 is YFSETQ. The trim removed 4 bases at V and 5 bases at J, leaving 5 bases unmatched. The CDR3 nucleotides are TGCGCCAGCAGCCGAGGGACAGGCGACAATGAGCAGTTCTTC. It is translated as CASSRGTGDNEQFF.

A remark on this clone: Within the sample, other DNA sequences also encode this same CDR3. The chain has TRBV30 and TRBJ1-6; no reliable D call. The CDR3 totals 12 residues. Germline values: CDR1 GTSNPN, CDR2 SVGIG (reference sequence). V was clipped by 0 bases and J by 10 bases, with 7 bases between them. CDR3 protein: CAWSVGNSPLHF. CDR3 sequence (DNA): TGTGCCTGGAGTGTAGGGAACTCACCCCTCCACTTT.

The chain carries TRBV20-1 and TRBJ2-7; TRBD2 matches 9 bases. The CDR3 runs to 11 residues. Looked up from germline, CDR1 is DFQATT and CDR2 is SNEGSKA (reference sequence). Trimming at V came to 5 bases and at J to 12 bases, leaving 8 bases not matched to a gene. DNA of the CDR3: TGCAGTGCTGACCCTAGCGGGATTTTGTACTTC. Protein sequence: CSADPSGILYF.

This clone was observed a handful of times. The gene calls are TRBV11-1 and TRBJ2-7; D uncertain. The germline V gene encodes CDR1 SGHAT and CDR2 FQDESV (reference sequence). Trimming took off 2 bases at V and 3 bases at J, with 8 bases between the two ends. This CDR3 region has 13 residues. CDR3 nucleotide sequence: TGTGCCAGCAGCTTAAGTAGAGACTACGAGCAGTACTTC. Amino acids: CASSLSRDYEQYF.

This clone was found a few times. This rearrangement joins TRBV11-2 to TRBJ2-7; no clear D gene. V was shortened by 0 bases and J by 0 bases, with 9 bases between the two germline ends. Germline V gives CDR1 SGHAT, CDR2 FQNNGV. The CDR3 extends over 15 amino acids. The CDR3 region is CASSLDWQSSYEQYF. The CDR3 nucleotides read TGTGCCAGCAGCTTAGATTGGCAGAGCTCCTACGAGCAGTACTTC.

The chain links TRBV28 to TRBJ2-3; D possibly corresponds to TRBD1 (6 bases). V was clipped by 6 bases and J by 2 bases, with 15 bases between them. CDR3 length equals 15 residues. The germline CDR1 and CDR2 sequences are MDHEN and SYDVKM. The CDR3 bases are TGTGCCAGCAGACCCGGGACAACCTCCACAGATACGCAGTATTTT. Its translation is CASRPGTTSTDTQYF.

CDR3 region: CASSREGTNEKLFF. In DNA, the CDR3 is TGCGCCAGCAGCCGGGAAGGGACTAATGAAAAACTGTTTTTT. The chain employs TRBV4-3 and TRBJ1-4; no definite D call. Trimming took off 4 bases at V and 2 bases at J, with 8 bases between the two ends. CDR3 length: 14 residues. Germline CDR1 LGHNA, CDR2 YSLEER.

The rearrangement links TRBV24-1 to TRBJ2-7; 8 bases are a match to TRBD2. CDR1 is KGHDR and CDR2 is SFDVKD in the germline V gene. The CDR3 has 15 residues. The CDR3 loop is CAHRSGRLAKYEQYF. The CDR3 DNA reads TGTGCGCATAGAAGTGGGAGACTAGCGAAATACGAGCAGTACTTC.

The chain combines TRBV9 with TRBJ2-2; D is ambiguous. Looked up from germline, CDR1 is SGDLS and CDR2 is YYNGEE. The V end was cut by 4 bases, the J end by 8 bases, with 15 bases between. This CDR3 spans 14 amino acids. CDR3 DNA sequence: TGTGCCAGCAGCCCCCGGACCGTCGGTGGGGAGCTGTTTTTT. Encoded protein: CASSPRTVGGELFF.

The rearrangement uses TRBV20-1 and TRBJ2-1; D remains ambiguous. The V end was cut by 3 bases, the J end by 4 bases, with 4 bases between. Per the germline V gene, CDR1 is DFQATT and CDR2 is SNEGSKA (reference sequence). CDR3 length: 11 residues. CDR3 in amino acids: CSARTYNEQFF. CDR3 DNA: TGCAGTGCTAGGACGTACAATGAGCAGTTCTTC.

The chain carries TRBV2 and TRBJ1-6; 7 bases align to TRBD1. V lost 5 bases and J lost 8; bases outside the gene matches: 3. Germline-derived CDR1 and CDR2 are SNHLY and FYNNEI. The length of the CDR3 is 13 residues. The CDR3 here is CASSRQGYSPLHF. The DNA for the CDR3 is TGTGCCAGCAGTAGACAGGGTTATTCACCCCTCCACTTT. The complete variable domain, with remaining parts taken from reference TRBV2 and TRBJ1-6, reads EPEVTQTPSHQVTQMGQEVILRCVPISNHLYFYWYRQILGQKVEFLVSFYNNEISEKSEIFDDQFSVERPDGSNFTLKIRSTKLEDSAMYFCASSRQGYSPLHFGNGTRLTVT.

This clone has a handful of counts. The CDR3 DNA is TGTGCCAGCGCCCCGGGCAGCGGGAGCTCCTACGAGCAGTACTTC. It is translated as CASAPGSGSSYEQYF. This sequence joins TRBV5-4 and TRBJ2-7; 8 nucleotides align to TRBD2. The CDR3 has 15 amino acids. Germline trimming cut 7 bases from V and 0 bases from J; bases unmatched to any gene: 9. Germline V CDR1 and CDR2: SGHNT, YYREEE (reference sequence).

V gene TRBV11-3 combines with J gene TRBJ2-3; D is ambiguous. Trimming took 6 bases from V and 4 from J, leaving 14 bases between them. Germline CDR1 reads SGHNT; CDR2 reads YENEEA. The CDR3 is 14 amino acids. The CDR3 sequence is CASSHTTRADTQYF. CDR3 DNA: TGTGCCAGCAGTCACACGACACGGGCAGATACGCAGTATTTT. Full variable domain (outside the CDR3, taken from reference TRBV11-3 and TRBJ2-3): EAGVVQSPRYKIIEKKQPVAFWCNPISGHNTLYWYLQNLGQGPELLIRYENEEAVDDSQLPKDRFSAERLKGVDSTLKIQPAELGDSAVYLCASSHTTRADTQYFGPGTRLTVL.

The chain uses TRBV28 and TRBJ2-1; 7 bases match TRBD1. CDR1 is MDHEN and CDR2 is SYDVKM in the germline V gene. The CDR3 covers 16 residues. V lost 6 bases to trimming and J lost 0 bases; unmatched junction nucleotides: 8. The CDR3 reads CASSHHRGSSYNEQFF. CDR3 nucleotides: TGTGCCAGCAGCCACCACAGGGGTAGCTCCTACAATGAGCAGTTCTTC.

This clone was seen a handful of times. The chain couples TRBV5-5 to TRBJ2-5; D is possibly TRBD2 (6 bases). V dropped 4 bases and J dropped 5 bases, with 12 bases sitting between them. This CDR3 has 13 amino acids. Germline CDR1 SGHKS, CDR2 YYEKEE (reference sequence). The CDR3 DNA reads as TGTGCCAGCAGCCGGGAGTTCAAGGAGACCCAGTACTTC. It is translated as CASSREFKETQYF. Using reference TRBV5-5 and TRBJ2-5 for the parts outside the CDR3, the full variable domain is DAGVTQSPTHLIKTRGQQVTLRCSPISGHKSVSWYQQVLGQGPQFIFQYYEKEERGRGNFPDRFSARQFPNYSSELNVNALLLGDSALYLCASSREFKETQYFGPGTRLLVL.

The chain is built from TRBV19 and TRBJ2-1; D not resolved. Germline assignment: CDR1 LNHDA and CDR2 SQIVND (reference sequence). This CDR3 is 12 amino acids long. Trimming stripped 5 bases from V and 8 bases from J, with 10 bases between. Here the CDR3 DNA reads TGTGCCAGTAGTCCCCTTTCGGATGAGCAGTTCTTC. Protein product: CASSPLSDEQFF.

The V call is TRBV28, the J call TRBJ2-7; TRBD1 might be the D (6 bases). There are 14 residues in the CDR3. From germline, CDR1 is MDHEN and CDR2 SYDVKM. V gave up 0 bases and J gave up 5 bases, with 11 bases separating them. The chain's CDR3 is CASSLWQGQHEQYF. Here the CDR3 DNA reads TGTGCCAGCAGTTTATGGCAGGGGCAGCACGAGCAGTACTTC.